The rows below give T cell receptor beta chains drawn from one sample of a study of CD8 T cells in Susac syndrome. TCRdb re-called the immunoSEQ multiplex PCR reads with MiXCR, one entry per CDR3 protein. The data hold about 400,000 distinct CDR3 sequences, with more than 80% observed a single time. Specimen: CD8+ T cells from PBMCs. The receptors originated from a human donor with multiple sclerosis. CDR3s include the opening cysteine and the closing phenylalanine or tryptophan. D genes are given only for firm matches. A row's size may be missing; if present it is once, few, many or a size class.

CDR3aa: CASSLNGIAGTGELFF; CDR3nt: TGTGCCAGCAGCTTGAACGGAATAGCGGGAACCGGGGAGCTGTTTTTT; abundance: .; v_gene: TRBV5-4; d_gene: TRBD2; j_gene: TRBJ2-2
CDR3aa: CASSVELAGVADTQYF; CDR3nt: TGTGCCAGCAGTGTTGAACTAGCGGGAGTAGCCGATACGCAGTATTTT; abundance: once; v_gene: TRBV28; d_gene: TRBD2; j_gene: TRBJ2-3
CDR3aa: CASSIEWTEAFF; CDR3nt: TGTGCCAGCAGCATTGAATGGACTGAAGCTTTCTTT; abundance: .; v_gene: TRBV7-9; d_gene: .; j_gene: TRBJ1-1
CDR3aa: CASSLPTGEPKNIQYF; CDR3nt: TGCGCCAGCAGCTTACCGACAGGGGAGCCTAAAAACATTCAGTACTTC; abundance: .; v_gene: TRBV5-1; d_gene: TRBD1; j_gene: TRBJ2-4
CDR3aa: CASSDGQPFPTEVFF; CDR3nt: TGTGCCAGCAGCGATGGGCAGCCCTTTCCCACTGAAGTTTTCTTT; abundance: .; v_gene: TRBV7-9; d_gene: .; j_gene: TRBJ1-1
CDR3aa: CAISDGTSGSTYEQYF; CDR3nt: TGTGCCATCAGTGATGGGACTAGCGGGAGCACCTACGAGCAGTACTTC; abundance: .; v_gene: TRBV10-3; d_gene: TRBD2; j_gene: TRBJ2-7
CDR3aa: CASSHRLPIYEQYF; CDR3nt: TGTGCCAGCAGTCACCGACTACCCATCTACGAGCAGTACTTC; abundance: .; v_gene: TRBV27; d_gene: .; j_gene: TRBJ2-7
CDR3aa: CASSLTAGNRPGELFF; CDR3nt: TGTGCCAGCAGTTTAACGGCCGGGAACCGACCCGGGGAGCTGTTTTTT; abundance: .; v_gene: TRBV27; d_gene: .; j_gene: TRBJ2-2
CDR3aa: CASRKGPTDTQYF; CDR3nt: TGTGCCAGTAGGAAGGGTCCCACAGATACGCAGTATTTT; abundance: .; v_gene: TRBV19; d_gene: .; j_gene: TRBJ2-3
CDR3aa: CASSRPQQETQYF; CDR3nt: TGTGCCAGCAGTAGACCCCAACAAGAGACCCAGTACTTC; abundance: .; v_gene: TRBV28; d_gene: .; j_gene: TRBJ2-5
CDR3aa: CASSLVQYPADTQYF; CDR3nt: TGCGCCAGCAGCTTAGTCCAATACCCCGCAGATACGCAGTATTTT; abundance: .; v_gene: TRBV5-1; d_gene: .; j_gene: TRBJ2-3
CDR3aa: CASTPLGYTEAFF; CDR3nt: TGTGCCAGCACTCCCCTCGGTTACACTGAAGCTTTCTTT; abundance: .; v_gene: TRBV27; d_gene: .; j_gene: TRBJ1-1
CDR3aa: CAWEAGASGSEQFF; CDR3nt: TGTGCCTGGGAAGCCGGGGCTAGCGGGAGTGAGCAGTTCTTC; abundance: .; v_gene: TRBV30; d_gene: TRBD2; j_gene: TRBJ2-1
CDR3aa: CASSQDFGNEQFF; CDR3nt: TGTGCCAGCAGCCAAGATTTCGGGAATGAGCAGTTCTTC; abundance: few; v_gene: TRBV14; d_gene: .; j_gene: TRBJ2-1
CDR3aa: CASSEWIGDTYEQYF; CDR3nt: TGTGCCAGCAGTGAATGGATAGGGGATACCTACGAGCAGTACTTC; abundance: .; v_gene: TRBV6-1; d_gene: .; j_gene: TRBJ2-7
CDR3aa: CASSSLLEDTGELFF; CDR3nt: TGTGCCAGCAGCTCGCTACTAGAGGACACCGGGGAGCTGTTTTTT; abundance: .; v_gene: TRBV5-6; d_gene: .; j_gene: TRBJ2-2
CDR3aa: CSARDTASAEYQPQHF; CDR3nt: TGCAGCGCTAGGGATACGGCTTCTGCGGAATATCAGCCCCAGCATTTT; abundance: .; v_gene: TRBV20-1; d_gene: .; j_gene: TRBJ1-5
CDR3aa: CSVASNTEAFF; CDR3nt: TGCAGCGTTGCATCGAACACTGAAGCTTTCTTT; abundance: .; v_gene: TRBV29-1; d_gene: .; j_gene: TRBJ1-1
CDR3aa: CASSYGGDNQPQHF; CDR3nt: TGTGCCAGCAGTTACGGCGGTGACAATCAGCCCCAGCATTTT; abundance: few; v_gene: TRBV6-5; d_gene: .; j_gene: TRBJ1-5
CDR3aa: CASSLGGSSYEQYF; CDR3nt: TGTGCCAGCAGTTTAGGCGGGAGCTCCTACGAGCAGTACTTC; abundance: many; v_gene: TRBV27; d_gene: TRBD2; j_gene: TRBJ2-7
CDR3aa: CASSSSGIPTNNEQFF; CDR3nt: TGTGCCAGCAGCTCCTCAGGGATTCCAACTAACAATGAGCAGTTCTTC; abundance: .; v_gene: TRBV11-2; d_gene: .; j_gene: TRBJ2-1
CDR3aa: CASSPPRDRGYEQYF; CDR3nt: TGTGCCAGCAGCCCACCCCGGGACAGGGGCTACGAGCAGTACTTC; abundance: .; v_gene: TRBV7-6; d_gene: TRBD1; j_gene: TRBJ2-7
CDR3aa: CASSIDYYDYTF; CDR3nt: TGTGCCAGTAGTATCGACTACTACGACTACACCTTC; abundance: .; v_gene: TRBV19; d_gene: .; j_gene: TRBJ1-2
CDR3aa: CAWKYRGWYEQYF; CDR3nt: TGTGCCTGGAAATACAGGGGGTGGTACGAGCAGTACTTC; abundance: .; v_gene: TRBV30; d_gene: TRBD1; j_gene: TRBJ2-7
CDR3aa: CASSLGTIRHNEQFF; CDR3nt: TGTGCCAGCAGCTTAGGGACAATCAGACACAATGAGCAGTTCTTC; abundance: once; v_gene: TRBV7-3; d_gene: .; j_gene: TRBJ2-1
CDR3aa: CASFLAGANVLTF; CDR3nt: TGTGCCAGCTTCCTCGCTGGGGCCAACGTCCTGACTTTC; abundance: .; v_gene: TRBV7-9; d_gene: .; j_gene: TRBJ2-6
CDR3aa: CASSQDWWTGANTQYF; CDR3nt: TGTGCCAGCAGCCAAGATTGGTGGACAGGGGCAAATACGCAGTATTTT; abundance: .; v_gene: TRBV14; d_gene: TRBD1; j_gene: TRBJ2-3
CDR3aa: CSGGLALLYNEQFF; CDR3nt: TGCAGCGGCGGACTAGCTCTTCTTTACAATGAGCAGTTCTTC; abundance: .; v_gene: TRBV29-1; d_gene: TRBD2; j_gene: TRBJ2-1
CDR3aa: CASSLMGASDEAFF; CDR3nt: TGTGCCAGCAGTTTAATGGGGGCGTCGGATGAAGCTTTCTTT; abundance: .; v_gene: TRBV28; d_gene: .; j_gene: TRBJ1-1
CDR3aa: CASQEDEQFF; CDR3nt: TGTGCCAGCCAAGAGGATGAGCAGTTCTTC; abundance: .; v_gene: TRBV7-8; d_gene: .; j_gene: TRBJ2-1